These 4 T cell receptor beta chains were sequenced from one sample in a study of a mutant IDH1 vaccine in newly diagnosed glioma. Noted time point: week 23, last vaccination. One vaccine dose held 300 ug of mutant IDH1 20-mer peptide and came with topical imiquimod. The data were produced by immunoSEQ multiplex PCR, yet TCRdb's version contains in-frame clones alone and is incomplete. The data show roughly 30,000 clones, approximately 82% seen once. No antigen is known for these receptors. This sample comprised PBMCs, obtained from a glioma patient whose treatment included an IDH1 peptide vaccine. These receptors originate from a woman aged 25 to 45 with glioma.

Within the sample, this clone is medium-sized. This chain connects TRBV5-1 to TRBJ2-7, with 7 nucleotides matching TRBD1. The CDR3 contains 15 residues. V lost 4 bases and J lost 6; bases outside the gene matches: 13. Germline V gene sequence: CDR1 SGHRS, CDR2 YFSETQ. The CDR3: CASSPDPGTATEQYF. The CDR3 DNA reads TGCGCCAGCAGCCCGGACCCCGGGACAGCCACCGAGCAGTACTTC.

The rearrangement links TRBV9 to TRBJ1-2; D may be TRBD1 (6 bases). CDR1 is SGDLS and CDR2 is YYNGEE in the germline V gene. The length of the CDR3 is 13 residues. Trimming took off 3 bases at V and 3 bases at J, with 9 bases between the two ends. The CDR3 loop reads CASSEGGYYGYTF. In nucleotides, the CDR3 is TGTGCCAGCAGCGAGGGGGGTTACTATGGCTACACCTTC.

The genes are TRBV19 and TRBJ2-2; no clear D. Between the trimmed V and J ends, which lost 3 bases and 7 bases, there was a span of 12 bases. The CDR3 is made up of 14 amino acids. Germline CDR1 is LNHDA and CDR2 is SQIVND (reference sequence). This chain's CDR3 is CASSISYIGGELFF. DNA of the CDR3: TGTGCCAGTAGTATCTCTTATATAGGCGGGGAGCTGTTTTTT.

This clone was detected only a few times. The chain carries TRBV30 and TRBJ1-5, with 9 bases matching TRBD1. CDR1 is GTSNPN and CDR2 is SVGIG in the germline V gene (reference sequence). There are 14 residues in the CDR3. The V segment lost 0 bases and the J segment 6 bases; nucleotides outside the gene matches: 3. The CDR3, as DNA: TGTGCCTGGAGTGTCGGGACAGGGATTCAGCCCCAGCATTTT. This encodes CAWSVGTGIQPQHF.